This T cell receptor (beta chain) was sequenced for a study of CD8+CD57+ T cells in acquired aplastic anemia (dated by TCRdb to 2016 to 2018). About the full investigation: On average, sorted CD4+ and CD8+ cells yielded 2.5 to 3.5 ug of extracted DNA, with a range of roughly 0.17 to 30 ug. Healthy donor samples averaged about 10 million reads for CD4+ and 11 million to 13 million for CD8+ cells. The full study reports these points: Roughly 29 CD8+ CDR3 sequences were found in both patients and controls but appeared to be highly expressed in patients and within the immunodominant clones of the patients. CD8+ Simpson's diversity did not differ significantly between patients and healthy controls (P=0.060).

The study deep-sequenced TCR repertoires of sorted CD4+ and CD8+ blood T cells from severe aplastic anemia patients and healthy subjects. Ficoll-Paque density gradient centrifugation was used to isolate peripheral blood mononuclear cells. Before DNA was extracted, CD4+ and CD8+ T cells were sorted using either FACS or magnetic beads. Genomic DNA served as template for TCR beta VDJ combination and CDR3 sequence profiling. An Illumina HiSeq 2000 was the platform used for TCR repertoire sequencing. Per the source publication's procedure: Repertoire assessment relied on Simpson's diversity index, CDR3 size and DJ length profiles, and TRBV/TRBJ rearrangement plots. The most abundant DNA sequence in the deep sequencing data was defined as the immunodominant clone. CDR3 amino acid sequences were checked for sharing between subjects and were compared against published repertoires and the VDJdb database. The public reads were reprocessed in TCRdb via fastp at Q25 and MiXCR, keeping in-frame beta chains. A single entry per CDR3 protein holds the most common genes and DNA from its merged rows. The V and J calls follow TCRdb's processing rather than the paper's. The sample table holds 400,000 to 450,000 distinct CDR3 sequences, of which around 68% were seen once. The ten largest clones add up to 3% to 5% of the sample.

This clonotype has ten or more counts. This receptor's antigen is unknown. No quality values exist for individual bases; no much larger clone is one base distant. The origin of this receptor is a human donor in good health, serving as a control. The specimen was sorted CD4+, CD8+, or CD8+CD57+ T cells (not recorded which) from PBMCs.

The DNA sequence reads TGTGCCAGCAGCTTAGGCGGACTAGCGGGGGGGACCTACGAGCAGTACTTC. This is translated as CASSLGGLAGGTYEQYF. The chain is encoded by TRBV11-2 joined to TRBJ2-7; 15 of the junction bases match TRBD2. Based on the germline V gene, the CDR1 and CDR2 sequences are SGHAT and FQNNGV. The CDR3 measures 17 amino acids from cysteine to phenylalanine. Only the CDR3 DNA stays, 51 bases, in frame from base 1. Compared with germline, V lacks 1 base and J lacks 2 bases; bases without a gene match: 3.